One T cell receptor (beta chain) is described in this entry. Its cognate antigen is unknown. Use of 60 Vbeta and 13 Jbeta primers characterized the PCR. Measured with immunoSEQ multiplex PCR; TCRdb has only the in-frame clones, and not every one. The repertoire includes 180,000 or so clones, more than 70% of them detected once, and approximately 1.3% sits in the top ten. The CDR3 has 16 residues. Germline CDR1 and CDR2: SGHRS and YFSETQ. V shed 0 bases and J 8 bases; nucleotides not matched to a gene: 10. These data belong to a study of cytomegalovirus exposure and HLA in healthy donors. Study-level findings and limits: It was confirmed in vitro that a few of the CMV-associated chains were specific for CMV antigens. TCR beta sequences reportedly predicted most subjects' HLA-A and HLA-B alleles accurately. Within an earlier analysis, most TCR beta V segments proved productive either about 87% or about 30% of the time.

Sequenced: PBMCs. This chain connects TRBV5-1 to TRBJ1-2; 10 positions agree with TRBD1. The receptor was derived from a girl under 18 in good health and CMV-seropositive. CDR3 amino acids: CASSLAGDRGGDGYTF. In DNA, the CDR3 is TGCGCCAGCAGCTTGGCGGGGGACAGGGGAGGTGACGGCTACACCTTC.